The entry below gives a single T cell receptor beta chain sequence along with its context. No antigen is known for it. Sequencing used immunoSEQ multiplex PCR; TCRdb keeps in-frame clones, though not all of them. The repertoire holds 2 million to 2.5 million clones, with 90% to 97% as singletons. The sample is drawn from a study of shared clonotypes between healthy human individuals. Study-wide results and caveats: The low donor count limited represented genetic and exposure-history diversity.

The length of the CDR3 is 15 residues. Germline CDR1 is SNHLY and CDR2 is FYNNEI. The V and J ends lost 5 bases and 8 bases, in that order; junction bases with no gene match: 13. Sequencing was done on a sample of naive CD4+ T cells sorted from blood. Subset given: CD45RA+ positively selected. The V call is TRBV2, the J call TRBJ1-2; 8 bases fit TRBD1. The receptor comes from a man between 18 and 29 years old in good health. The CDR3, as DNA: TGTGCCAGCAGTTCGCGACAGGGGCCCGAAGGGGGCTACACCTTC. This encodes CASSSRQGPEGGYTF.